Listed below are T cell receptor beta chains from one sample, sequenced in a study of CD8 T cells in ankylosing spondylitis. TCRdb called the 5' RACE reads again in MiXCR, with one record for every CDR3 protein. The sample lists roughly 280,000 distinct CDR3 sequences; approximately 20% were seen once. Sequenced material: blood, either unsorted or a sorted T cell fraction (not recorded which). Receptors originate from a male donor with ankylosing spondylitis or in good health (not recorded which). CDR3s include the opening cysteine and the closing phenylalanine or tryptophan. The D gene is left open where the match is weak. The listing skips clone size in some rows; elsewhere it reads once, few, many or a size class.

v_gene,d_gene,abundance,j_gene,CDR3nt,CDR3aa
TRBV20-1,TRBD2,many,TRBJ2-5,TGCAGTGCTAGCTCTAGCGGGGGTTTCCAAGAGACCCAGTACTTC,CSASSSGGFQETQYF
TRBV24-1,.,few,TRBJ1-4,TGTGCCACCAGTGATGGTCAGGGATTAGAAAAACTGTTTTTT,CATSDGQGLEKLFF
TRBV3-1,TRBD2,many,TRBJ2-1,TGTGCCAGCAGCCAGGCCGGGACTAGCTTATCCTACAATGAGCAGTTCTTC,CASSQAGTSLSYNEQFF
TRBV9,.,once,TRBJ2-2,TGTGCCAGCAGCGTTCGAGGGGAGCACACCGGGGAGCTGTTTTTT,CASSVRGEHTGELFF
TRBV19,.,.,TRBJ1-1,TGTGCCAGTAGTATTCCAGGGCGGCGCACTGAAGCTTTCTTT,CASSIPGRRTEAFF
TRBV3-1,TRBD2,few,TRBJ2-1,TGTGCCAGCAGCCCGGGACTAGCTCCCTACAATGAGCAGTTCTTC,CASSPGLAPYNEQFF
TRBV20-1,.,.,TRBJ1-5,TGCAGTGCTAGAGATCGCCTATCAGGAGCTCAGCCCCAGCATTTT,CSARDRLSGAQPQHF
TRBV5-1,.,.,TRBJ2-5,TGCGCCAGCAGAAGAGGACCCGCACAAGAGACCCAGTACTTC,CASRRGPAQETQYF
TRBV12-3/TRBV12-4,.,.,TRBJ1-5,TGTGCCAGCAGAGTAAATCGAGGGCCCCAGCATTTT,CASRVNRGPQHF
TRBV3-1,.,few,TRBJ1-4,TGTGCCAGCAGCCAAGAGGTCCCACCCGGGGAAAAACTGTTTTTT,CASSQEVPPGEKLFF
TRBV7-2,.,.,TRBJ2-1,TGTGCCAGCAGCTCGGAAGACTCCTACAATGAGCAGTTCTTC,CASSSEDSYNEQFF
TRBV20-1,.,many,TRBJ2-3,TGCAGTGCTTTGGACTACCAGGGCCCAGATACGCAGTATTTT,CSALDYQGPDTQYF
TRBV12-3/TRBV12-4,TRBD1,.,TRBJ2-5,TGTGCCAGCAGCGATGGGACAGGGTCTCGGACCCAGTACTTC,CASSDGTGSRTQYF
TRBV27,.,many,TRBJ2-5,TGTGCCAGCAGTTTCGAGACCCAGTACTTC,CASSFETQYF
TRBV20-1,TRBD2,few,TRBJ2-5,TGCAGTGCTAGTCGGGCTAGCGGGGTCCAAGAGACCCAGTACTTC,CSASRASGVQETQYF
TRBV7-2,TRBD1,.,TRBJ1-4,TGTGCCAGCAGCTTAGTACCCAGGGGGCCGGGAAAACTGTTTTTT,CASSLVPRGPGKLFF
TRBV6-2/TRBV6-3,TRBD1,.,TRBJ1-1,TGTGCCAGCAGCGGGACAGACGGGCGTGCTGAAGCTTTCTTT,CASSGTDGRAEAFF
TRBV3-1,.,.,TRBJ1-6,TGTGCCAGCAGCCAAGGTAGCCTTTCACCCCTCCACTTT,CASSQGSLSPLHF
TRBV5-5,.,.,TRBJ2-4,TGTGCCAGCAGGCTATCGACAGCCAGGGTGGACATTCAGTACTTC,CASRLSTARVDIQYF
TRBV7-9,.,.,TRBJ2-3,TGTGCCAGCAGCGCGAGACCCGGCGGCACAGATACGCAGTATTTT,CASSARPGGTDTQYF
TRBV5-1,TRBD1,few,TRBJ1-2,TGCGCCAGCAGCCACGGACAGGGAGACTATGGCTACACCTTC,CASSHGQGDYGYTF
TRBV28,.,few,TRBJ2-1,TGTGCCAGCCGGGGCAGGGGCTATAACAATGAGCAGTTCTTC,CASRGRGYNNEQFF
TRBV7-3,TRBD1,.,TRBJ2-2,TGTGCCAGCAGCCCTGGGACAGGATCTACCGGGGAGCTGTTTTTT,CASSPGTGSTGELFF
TRBV20-1,.,.,TRBJ2-1,TGCAGTGCCTCCAAAGCCGGAAGATACAATGAGCAGTTCTTC,CSASKAGRYNEQFF
TRBV12-3/TRBV12-4,TRBD1,.,TRBJ2-4,TGTGCCAGCAGTTCCTCCTCAGGGGGCGCGGACATTCAGTACTTC,CASSSSSGGADIQYF
TRBV29-1,TRBD2,many,TRBJ2-3,TGCAGCGTGACGACTAGCGGGGATAGCACAGATACGCAGTATTTT,CSVTTSGDSTDTQYF
TRBV15,.,.,TRBJ2-3,TGTGCCACCAGCAGCAGGGGTACAGATACGCAGTATTTT,CATSSRGTDTQYF
TRBV9,.,few,TRBJ2-2,TGTGCCAGCAGCGTAGCTGTAGGGGGTGTGAACACCGGGGAGCTGTTTTTT,CASSVAVGGVNTGELFF
TRBV14,.,.,TRBJ1-2,TGTGCCAGCAGCCAAGAGGGGTGGTATGGCTACACCTTC,CASSQEGWYGYTF
TRBV12-3/TRBV12-4,.,.,TRBJ2-1,TGTGCCAGCAGTTTTCAGCAGGCCGGCAATGAGCAGTTCTTC,CASSFQQAGNEQFF
TRBV6-1,.,.,TRBJ2-1,TGTGCCAGCAGTGGGTCTGAAAGACTCTTAGAGCAGTTCTTC,CASSGSERLLEQFF
TRBV28,.,few,TRBJ2-2,TGTGCCAGCAGTTTATTCCGTGGGCGGAAGGACAAATCGAACACCGGGGAGCTGTTTTTT,CASSLFRGRKDKSNTGELFF
TRBV20-1,.,few,TRBJ1-2,TGCAGTGCTCCGCGGGGGGCCCACTATGGCTACACCTTC,CSAPRGAHYGYTF
TRBV15,.,few,TRBJ2-1,TGTGCCACCAGCAGCCGGATGAGTGATGAGCAGTTCTTC,CATSSRMSDEQFF
TRBV11-2,TRBD1,.,TRBJ2-3,TGTGCCAGCAGCCGACAGGGGACCCCTAGCACAGATACGCAGTATTTT,CASSRQGTPSTDTQYF
TRBV5-1,TRBD1,.,TRBJ2-3,TGCGCCAGCAGCTCGCAGGGACAGGGATTAGATACGCAGTATTTT,CASSSQGQGLDTQYF
TRBV7-9,.,.,TRBJ1-1,TGTGCCAGCAGCTTAGTGAGCCGGCTGACTGAAGCTTTCTTT,CASSLVSRLTEAFF
TRBV15,TRBD1,many,TRBJ1-5,TGTGCCACCAGCAGGGACAGGTTAACTAGCAATCAGCCCCAGCATTTT,CATSRDRLTSNQPQHF
TRBV19,TRBD1,few,TRBJ1-5,TGTGCCAGTACCCTGGACAGGAATCAGCCCCAGCATTTT,CASTLDRNQPQHF
TRBV6-1,TRBD1,.,TRBJ1-5,TGTGCCAGCAGTGATGGACAGGGGGCAAATCAGCCCCAGCATTTT,CASSDGQGANQPQHF
TRBV5-1,TRBD1,.,TRBJ1-4,TGCGCCAGCAGCCCGGGGGACAGGGTCACTAATGAAAAACTGTTTTTT,CASSPGDRVTNEKLFF
TRBV12-3/TRBV12-4,.,few,TRBJ1-2,TGTGCCAGCAGCCCCAAGGTAGTGGACTATGGCTACACCTTC,CASSPKVVDYGYTF
TRBV29-1,.,few,TRBJ2-6,TGCAGCGTTGCCGTAAGCTCTGGGGCCAACGTCCTGACTTTC,CSVAVSSGANVLTF
TRBV6-5,TRBD2,few,TRBJ2-3,TGTGCCAGCAGTTATACGGCTAGCGGGAGCATGGATACGCAGTATTTT,CASSYTASGSMDTQYF
TRBV28,.,.,TRBJ1-6,TGTGCCAGCAGTCAGCGTGGGCGGTATAATTCACCCCTCCACTTT,CASSQRGRYNSPLHF
TRBV2,TRBD1,.,TRBJ1-1,TGTGCCAGCTCCGGGACAGGGCGAGGTCGGAGGGACACTGAAGCTTTCTTT,CASSGTGRGRRDTEAFF